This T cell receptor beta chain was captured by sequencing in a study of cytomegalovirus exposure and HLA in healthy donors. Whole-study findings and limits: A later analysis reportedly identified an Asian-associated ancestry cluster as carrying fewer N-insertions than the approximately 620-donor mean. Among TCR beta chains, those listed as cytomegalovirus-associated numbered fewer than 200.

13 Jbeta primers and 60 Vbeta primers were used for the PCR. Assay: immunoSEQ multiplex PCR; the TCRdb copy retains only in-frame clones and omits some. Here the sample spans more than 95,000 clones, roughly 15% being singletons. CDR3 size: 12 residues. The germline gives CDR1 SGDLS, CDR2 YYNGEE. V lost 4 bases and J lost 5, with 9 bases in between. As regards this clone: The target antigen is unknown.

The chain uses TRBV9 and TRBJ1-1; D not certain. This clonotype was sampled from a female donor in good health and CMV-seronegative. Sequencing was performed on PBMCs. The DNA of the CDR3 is TGTGCCAGCAGCCCTCTCCTAACTGAAGCTTTCTTT. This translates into CASSPLLTEAFF.